The entry below gives a single TCR beta chain sequence along with its context. The target antigen is unknown. It may be a read error: a sequence one base away is much more abundant. The final CDR3 position lacks the conserved phenylalanine or tryptophan, pointing to a likely read error. TCR beta CDR3 regions were amplified from RNA. The HTBI primer set served for first-round RT-PCR of the TCR CDR3. TCRdb reprocessed the multiplex PCR reads with MiXCR, giving one entry per CDR3 protein. Altogether about 600,000 distinct CDR3 sequences are present, approximately 15% being singletons, with the ten largest covering roughly 3.5%. This CDR3 has 17 amino acids. V lost 6 bases to trimming and J lost 2 bases; unmatched junction nucleotides: 12. The germline CDR1 and CDR2 sequences are SNHLY and FYNNEI. Reasons for excluding patients were uncontrolled infection, other autoimmune disease, pregnancy or lactation. Cells are PBMCs isolated from 10 ml of fresh blood.

These data are taken from a study of T cells in Graves' hyperthyroidism and ophthalmopathy. Whole-study findings and limits: Stable hyperthyroidism was separated from ophthalmopathy by a model based on 13 V-J features. In the blood, most expanded thyroid clonotypes above 0.001 appeared as well.

The clonotype was recovered from a woman in her thirties or forties with Graves' ophthalmopathy. V is TRBV2 and J is TRBJ2-1, with TRBD2 matching 8 bases. The sample comprised blood. CDR3 DNA: TGTGCCAGCAGAGGGGGTCGACCGGGAGGGACCTACAATGAGCAGTTCCTC. This gives the protein CASRGGRPGGTYNEQFL.